Below, 15 T cell receptor beta chains from the same sample are listed, as sequenced in a study of beta chain features in type 1 diabetes. Overall study findings and caveats: In all four CD4+ subsets, TCRB CDR3 length was significantly, moderately reduced in type 1 diabetes.

Every isolated RNA sample was fully reverse transcribed, so sequencing captured expressed TCRB transcripts. Only in-frame clones appear in the TCRdb table, and some are missing; sequencing was by immunoSEQ multiplex PCR. The table shows 200,000 to 250,000 clones, with more than 15% occurring only once. No antigens are known for them. Sequenced: naive CD4+ T cells from blood. These receptors were obtained from a man aged 25-45 years with type 1 diabetes.

The rearrangement uses TRBV9 and TRBJ1-3; D call uncertain. This CDR3 has 16 amino acids. Germline V lookup: CDR1 SGDLS, CDR2 YYNGEE. Trimming stripped 4 bases from V and 0 bases from J, with 14 bases between. CDR3 DNA: TGTGCCAGCAGCCTCCCCCGCGGAAACTCTGGAAACACCATATATTTT. Encoded protein: CASSLPRGNSGNTIYF.

This clone was seen more than once but under ten times. This chain connects TRBV29-1 to TRBJ1-1, with D tentatively TRBD1 (6 bases). The CDR3 runs 11 residues. Germline loops: CDR1 SQVTM, CDR2 ANQGSEA. Trimming pared 7 bases from V and 7 bases from J, leaving 13 bases between. The CDR3 reads CSGTETHEAFF. The CDR3, as DNA: TGCAGCGGGACAGAGACGCATGAAGCTTTCTTT.

The CDR3 here is CASSLAGGEQYF. The CDR3 coding sequence is TGTGCCAGCAGCCTAGCGGGAGGGGAGCAGTACTTC. The chain recombines TRBV14 with TRBJ2-7; the match to TRBD2 covers 11 bases. CDR3 length equals 12 residues. V shed 4 bases, J shed 7 bases, and the junction held 0 bases outside the gene matches. The germline CDR1 and CDR2 sequences are SGHDN and FVKESK.

The V call is TRBV29-1, the J call TRBJ2-5; perhaps D is TRBD1 or TRBD2 (5 bases each). The CDR3 runs 15 residues. Deletions cut 1 base from V and 0 bases from J, with 12 bases between. Germline-derived CDR1 and CDR2 are SQVTM and ANQGSEA. The CDR3 DNA follows: TGCAGCGTTGAAGGATTCGAGGGGTACCAAGAGACCCAGTACTTC. The encoded protein is CSVEGFEGYQETQYF.

The chain uses TRBV29-1 and TRBJ1-2, with a tentative D call TRBD1 (5 bases). The V end lost 4 bases, the J end lost 8 bases, and 14 bases lay between the germline ends. This CDR3 has 12 amino acids. Per the germline V gene, CDR1 is SQVTM and CDR2 is ANQGSEA. CDR3 loop: CSVAKGPEGYTF. CDR3 nucleotide sequence: TGCAGCGTTGCTAAGGGGCCGGAAGGCTACACCTTC.

The genes are TRBV7-9 and TRBJ2-6; D is unresolved. Germline CDR1 and CDR2: SEHNR and FQNEAQ (reference sequence). The germline V and J ends were trimmed by 2 bases and 0 bases, with 17 bases remaining between them. This CDR3 is built from 19 residues. In nucleotides, the CDR3 is TGTGCCAGCAGCTTATCATTCGCGGACGTGAGCTCTGGGGCCAACGTCCTGACTTTC. Translated, it gives CASSLSFADVSSGANVLTF.

The sample holds a few counts of this clone. The chain has TRBV29-1 and TRBJ2-5, with 9 bases fitting TRBD1. Per the germline V gene, CDR1 is SQVTM and CDR2 is ANQGSEA. The CDR3 extends over 12 amino acids. The ends lost 7 bases at V and 5 bases at J; junction bases unmatched: 5. CDR3 sequence (DNA): TGCAGCGCCCGGACAGGGGCCGAGACCCAGTACTTC. Translation gives CSARTGAETQYF.

This clone was counted a few times. This chain joins TRBV19 and TRBJ2-1, with 9 bases matching TRBD2. With 11 bases clipped from V and 6 bases from J, the junction kept 11 bases outside the gene matches. CDR3 length equals 14 residues. Germline V gene data show CDR1 as LNHDA and CDR2 as SQIVND (reference sequence). Here the CDR3 DNA reads TGTGCCCCCCAAAGCGGGAGGATGTTCAATGAGCAGTTCTTC. The encoded protein is CAPQSGRMFNEQFF.

The table lists this clone with a few counts. V is TRBV29-1 and J is TRBJ1-1; D is possibly TRBD1 (5 bases). This CDR3 is built from 14 residues. The V gene's germline CDR1 is SQVTM and CDR2 ANQGSEA. V gave up 6 bases and J gave up 0 bases, with 14 bases separating them. The CDR3 DNA sequence: TGCAGCGTGGCTCCCTTGACAGTGAACACTGAAGCTTTCTTT. It encodes CSVAPLTVNTEAFF.

The chain carries TRBV18 and TRBJ2-7, with 8 bases fitting TRBD2. This CDR3 contains 17 residues. The V gene end was trimmed by 0 bases and the J gene end by 1 base; junction bases not matched to a gene: 8. CDR1 KGHSH and CDR2 LQKENI come from the germline V gene. CDR3: CASSPPRIERGSYEQYF. CDR3 coding DNA: TGTGCCAGCTCACCACCCCGGATTGAGCGGGGGTCCTACGAGCAGTACTTC.

A few counts support this clone. The chain uses TRBV4-1 and TRBJ2-5; TRBD2 matches 12 bases. V shed 1 base and J 7 bases; nucleotides not matched to a gene: 7. The V gene's germline CDR1 is MGHRA and CDR2 YSYEKL. CDR3 length: 16 amino acids. The CDR3 protein is CASSQGRLAGEGTQYF. CDR3 bases: TGCGCCAGCAGCCAAGGAAGACTAGCGGGAGAGGGGACCCAGTACTTC.

This clone was observed a few times. This chain links TRBV29-1 with TRBJ2-7, with 7 bases lining up with TRBD1. The junction had 15 bases not matched to a gene; V was cut back by 5 bases and J by 2 bases. The CDR3 is 16 residues long. Germline-derived CDR1 and CDR2 are SQVTM and ANQGSEA. The CDR3 loop reads CSVRKPSRQGAYEQYF. The DNA of the CDR3 is TGCAGCGTTCGTAAGCCTAGTAGACAGGGAGCCTACGAGCAGTACTTC.

The sample holds a few counts of this clone. This chain joins TRBV7-2 and TRBJ2-7, with 7 bases matching TRBD2. V shed 3 bases, J shed 5 bases, and the junction held 4 bases outside the gene matches. There are 13 residues in the CDR3. In germline, CDR1 is SGHTA, CDR2 FQGNSA. CDR3 sequence (DNA): TGTGCCAGCAGCTTCGTGAGCGGGAACGAGCAGTACTTC. Amino acids: CASSFVSGNEQYF.

The V and J genes are TRBV28 and TRBJ2-7; D perhaps matches TRBD1 (6 bases). Trimming took off 4 bases at V and 6 bases at J, with 19 bases between the two ends. Germline V gene lookup returns CDR1 MDHEN and CDR2 SYDVKM. The CDR3 length is 15 residues. The CDR3 is CASSSAARGLREQYF. DNA for the CDR3: TGTGCCAGCAGTTCTGCCGCCAGGGGCCTTCGCGAGCAGTACTTC.

The table lists this clone with a few counts. The chain is built from TRBV7-2 and TRBJ2-3; no clear D. CDR1 is SGHTA and CDR2 is FQGNSA in the germline V gene. The CDR3 runs to 13 residues. Between the trimmed V and J ends, which lost 6 bases and 3 bases, there was a span of 10 bases. DNA of the CDR3: TGTGCCAGCAGATTTTCCGGGACAGATACGCAGTATTTT. Translating it yields CASRFSGTDTQYF.